This record looks at one T cell receptor (beta chain) sequence and its context. What antigen it recognizes has not been identified. No clone much larger than this one lies a single base away; base qualities are absent. Receptors were amplified or captured by the immunoSEQ multiplex PCR assay. RNA was extracted from all samples and reverse transcribed into cDNA as template for TCR sequencing. SuperScript III was used for first-strand cDNA synthesis, primed with a 2:1 mix of oligo-dT and random hexamers. A synthetic immune receptor repertoire was used to gauge amplification bias, and whatever bias remained was removed computationally. Turning to the authors' computational methods: After raw reads were preprocessed to remove errors, the CDR3 was defined following IMGT conventions as running from the conserved cysteine to phenylalanine. Clonality was computed by normalizing Shannon entropy by log2 of the number of productive unique TCRs and subtracting the result from 1. Scalp TCRbeta sequences were cross-referenced with sorted blood CD4 and CD8 repertoires so that the CD4 or CD8 identity of scalp clones could be inferred. What TCRdb holds here is the immuneACCESS table cut down to in-frame rearrangements. Part of the clones is not present; checked against another copy, under half of the missing clones reflect an unresolved V gene, and the others are unexplained. V, J and clone size derive from that table, while D and trimming were established from the DNA sequence. Here the sample has approximately 180,000 clones; about 53% occur a single time. The ten top clones hold under 14% of the sample.

CDR3 length: 14 amino acids, cysteine to phenylalanine. Only the CDR3 region is kept as DNA, spanning 42 bases read in frame from base 1. CDR1 SGDLS and CDR2 YYNGEE are derived from the germline V gene. The junction carries 10 bases between V and J, which are trimmed by 3 bases and 0 bases respectively. These data are taken from a study of CD8+ T cells in alopecia areata (dated by TCRdb to the late 2010s). For the wider study: The treated patients took part in an open-label pilot trial in which moderate-to-severe alopecia areata was treated with oral tofacitinib at 5 to 10 mg twice daily. Tofacitinib was given for 6 to 18 months, followed by 6 months of follow-up off drug to assess delayed response and recurrence. Disease severity in treated patients was measured with the SALT score, which quantifies the percentage of affected scalp surface area. High-throughput TCRbeta sequencing was used to examine T cell clonal expansion in alopecia areata in both the C3H/HeJ mouse model and human patients. Human TCRbeta sequencing covered scalp tissue and sorted CD4+ and CD8+ peripheral blood T cells from patchy and totalis/universalis alopecia areata patients and healthy controls. Biopsies were taken from tofacitinib-treated patients at baseline and again at 4 and 24 weeks into treatment, and several of those patients also had a later scalp biopsy. Scalp clonality was compared across normal scalp (n=4), patchy alopecia areata scalp (n=8), and alopecia totalis/universalis scalp (n=8). The RNA source kit depended on sample type: the PAXgene miRNA kit for fixed scalp, the miRNeasy kit for PBMCs, and the RNeasy kit for mouse skin. immunoSEQ multiplex PCR using 35 Vbeta forward primers and 13 Jbeta reverse primers was used to amplify TCRbeta CDR3 regions.

The sample's time point label, decoded: roughly 26 weeks on oral tofacitinib. The sample's treatment or condition label is to be understood as: oral pan-JAK inhibitor, 5-10 mg twice daily. Peripheral blood and lesional scalp punch biopsies were obtained from patients with alopecia areata. PBMCs were isolated by density centrifugation and stained for CD3, CD4 and CD8, and CD4+ and CD8+ T cells were sorted on a FACSAria. Overall study outcomes, separate from this receptor: Compared with normal scalp, lesional scalp had higher clonality and more expanded CD8+ clones, particularly in alopecia totalis/universalis, a pattern that suggests antigenic drive. Tofacitinib significantly decreased scalp clonality and the number of expanded CD8+ clones among the top 100 scalp clones. Because the treated cohort was small and had only one nonresponder, larger studies are needed to examine links between baseline CD8+ expansion and response. Unlike mouse skin, which is dominated by gammadelta T cells, normal human skin has resident alphabeta T cells that are also sequenced, and this complicates analysis of the scalp TCR repertoire. Many expanded lesional clones persisted in scalp and blood during tofacitinib treatment, which may partly explain relapse after stopping treatment. Shared TCR sequences between patients were less evident than in mice, which may be partly attributable to HLA diversity in the patient population.

This chain joins TRBV9 to TRBJ2-7; TRBD2 is perhaps the D gene, given 5 matching bases. The receptor's source is a human donor with alopecia areata. Sample: CD8+ T cells sorted from blood, taken at week 24, from a patient treated with tofacitinib. In nucleotide form, the sequence is TGTGCCAGCAGCGGCCGGGAAAACTCCTACGAGCAGTACTTC. Its coded protein is CASSGRENSYEQYF.